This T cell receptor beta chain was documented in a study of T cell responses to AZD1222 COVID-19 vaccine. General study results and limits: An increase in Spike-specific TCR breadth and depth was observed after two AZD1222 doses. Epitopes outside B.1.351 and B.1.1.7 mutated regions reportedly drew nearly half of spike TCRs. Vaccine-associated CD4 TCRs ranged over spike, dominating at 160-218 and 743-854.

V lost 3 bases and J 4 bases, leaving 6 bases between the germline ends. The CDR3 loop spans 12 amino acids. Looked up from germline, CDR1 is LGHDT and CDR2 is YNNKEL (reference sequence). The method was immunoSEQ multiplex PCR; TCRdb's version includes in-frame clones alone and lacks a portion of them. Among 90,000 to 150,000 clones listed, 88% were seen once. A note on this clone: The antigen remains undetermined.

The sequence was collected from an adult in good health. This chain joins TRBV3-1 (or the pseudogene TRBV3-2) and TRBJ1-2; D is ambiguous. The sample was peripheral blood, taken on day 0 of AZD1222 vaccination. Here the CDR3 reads CASSQGIYGYTF. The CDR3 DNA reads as TGTGCCAGCAGCCAGGGGATCTATGGCTACACCTTC.